The rows below give T cell receptor beta chains drawn from one sample of a study of cytomegalovirus exposure and HLA in healthy donors. Profiled with immunoSEQ multiplex PCR; TCRdb holds only in-frame clones, not every one. The data show about 130,000 clones, over 75% seen once. Sequencing input: PBMCs. The receptors were sampled from a young man in good health. The CDR3 runs from the conserved cysteine through the conserved F or W. D genes are given only for firm matches. Only part of the rows carry a size: once, few, many, or a class if the clone is expanded.

j_call	v_call	d_call	clone_size	cdr3_aa	cdr3_nt
TRBJ2-1	TRBV7-2	-	-	CASSPGTFSYNEQFF	TGTGCCAGCAGTCCCGGGACTTTCTCCTACAATGAGCAGTTCTTC
TRBJ2-1	TRBV5-1	TRBD2	-	CASSGPGLEEQFF	TGCGCCAGCAGCGGTCCGGGACTAGAGGAGCAGTTCTTC
TRBJ2-7	TRBV5-1	-	-	CASSLSLGDYEQYF	TGCGCCAGCAGCTTGAGTCTAGGCGATTACGAGCAGTACTTC
TRBJ1-2	TRBV2	TRBD1	-	CASSENRGYGYTF	TGTGCCAGCAGTGAGAACAGGGGATATGGCTACACCTTC
TRBJ2-5	TRBV4-1	TRBD2	-	CASSRGLAGNQETQYF	TGCGCCAGCAGCCGAGGACTAGCGGGAAACCAAGAGACCCAGTACTTC
TRBJ1-2	TRBV27	TRBD1	-	CASSYGTAYGYTF	TGTGCCAGCAGCTACGGGACAGCCTATGGCTACACCTTC
TRBJ2-7	TRBV10-1	-	-	CASSAWGGGEQYF	TGCGCCAGCAGTGCGTGGGGAGGAGGCGAGCAGTACTTC
TRBJ2-1	TRBV6-6	TRBD1	-	CASRETGGSNEQFF	TGTGCCAGCAGGGAGACAGGGGGAAGCAATGAGCAGTTCTTC
TRBJ1-3	TRBV7-3	TRBD1	few	CASSLTPGTGGNTIYF	TGTGCCAGCAGCTTAACCCCCGGGACAGGGGGAAACACCATATATTTT
TRBJ1-3	TRBV6-1	-	-	CASSDGMGNTIYF	TGTGCCAGCAGTGACGGGATGGGAAACACCATATATTTT
TRBJ1-4	TRBV9	-	-	CASSKTGLNEKLFF	TGTGCCAGCAGCAAGACAGGACTCAATGAAAAACTGTTTTTT
TRBJ2-1	TRBV11-3	TRBD2	once	CASSLSLAGANEQFF	TGTGCCAGCAGCTTAAGCCTAGCGGGAGCCAATGAGCAGTTCTTC
TRBJ1-1	TRBV7-8	-	-	CASSFGEDTEAFF	TGTGCCAGCAGCTTTGGGGAGGACACTGAAGCTTTCTTT
TRBJ2-6	TRBV15	-	-	CATSRVGEALSGANVLTF	TGTGCCACCAGCAGAGTGGGGGAGGCGCTTTCTGGGGCCAACGTCCTGACTTTC
TRBJ2-1	TRBV14	TRBD2	-	CASSQDLILAGVGEQFF	TGTGCCAGCAGCCAAGATCTAATCCTAGCGGGAGTGGGTGAGCAGTTCTTC
TRBJ1-3	TRBV7-2	TRBD1	-	CASSLAGTVGNTIYF	TGTGCCAGCAGCTTAGCCGGGACAGTTGGAAACACCATATATTTT
TRBJ2-7	TRBV9	TRBD1	-	CASSVDRGSPYEQYF	TGTGCCAGCAGCGTGGACAGGGGGTCCCCCTACGAGCAGTACTTC
TRBJ2-1	TRBV27	-	-	CASSLYRVPLIVQFF	TGTGCCAGCAGTTTATATCGGGTCCCCCTTATTGTACAGTTCTTC
TRBJ2-2	TRBV18	TRBD1	-	CASSQGTGINTGELFF	TGTGCCAGCTCACAAGGGACAGGGATCAACACCGGGGAGCTGTTTTTT
TRBJ2-1	TRBV28	-	-	CASSLAGSPLNEQFF	TGTGCCAGCAGTTTAGCGGGGTCGCCGTTAAATGAGCAGTTCTTC
TRBJ2-1	TRBV7-9	TRBD1	-	CSGFGTGSSNEQFF	TGTTCCGGGTTCGGGACAGGGAGTTCCAATGAGCAGTTCTTC
TRBJ2-2	TRBV27	-	once	CASFTAAGGELFF	TGTGCCAGTTTTACAGCAGCCGGCGGGGAGCTGTTTTTT
TRBJ2-7	TRBV5-6	-	-	CASSLAGGAREQYF	TGTGCCAGCAGCTTGGCCGGGGGAGCTCGGGAGCAGTACTTC
TRBJ1-4	TRBV7-8	-	-	CASSAQGMESEKLFF	TGTGCCAGCAGCGCTCAGGGCATGGAGTCTGAAAAACTGTTTTTT
TRBJ2-3	TRBV4-3	TRBD2	-	CASSPTFGGGADTQYF	TGCGCCAGCAGCCCCACCTTCGGGGGGGGAGCAGATACGCAGTATTTT